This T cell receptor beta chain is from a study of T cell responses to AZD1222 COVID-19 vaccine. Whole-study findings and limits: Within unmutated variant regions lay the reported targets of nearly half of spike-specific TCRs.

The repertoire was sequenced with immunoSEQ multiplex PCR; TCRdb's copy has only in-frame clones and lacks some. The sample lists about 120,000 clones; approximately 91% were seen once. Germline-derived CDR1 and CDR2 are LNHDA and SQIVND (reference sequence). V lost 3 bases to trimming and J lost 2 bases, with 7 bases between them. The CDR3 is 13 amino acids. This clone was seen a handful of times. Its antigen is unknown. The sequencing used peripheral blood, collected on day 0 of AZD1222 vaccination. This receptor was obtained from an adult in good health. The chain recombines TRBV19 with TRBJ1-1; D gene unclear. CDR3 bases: TGTGCCAGTAGTATGGGAAGTAACACTGAAGCTTTCTTT. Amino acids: CASSMGSNTEAFF.